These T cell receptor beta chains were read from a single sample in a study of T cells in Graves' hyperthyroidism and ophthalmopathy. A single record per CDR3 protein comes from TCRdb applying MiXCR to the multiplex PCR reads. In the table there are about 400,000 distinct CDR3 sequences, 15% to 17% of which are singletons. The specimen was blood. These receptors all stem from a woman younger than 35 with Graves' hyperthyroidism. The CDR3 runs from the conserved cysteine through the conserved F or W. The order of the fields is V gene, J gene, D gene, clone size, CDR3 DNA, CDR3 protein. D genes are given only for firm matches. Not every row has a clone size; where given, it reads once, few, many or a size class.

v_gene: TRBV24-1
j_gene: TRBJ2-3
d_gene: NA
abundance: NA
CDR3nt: TGTGCCACCAGCGCCCATGGGGTCCTAGGGCAGTATTTT
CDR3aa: CATSAHGVLGQYF

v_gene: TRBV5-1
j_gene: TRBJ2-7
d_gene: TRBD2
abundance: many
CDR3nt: TGCGCCAGCAGCTTGGTCGAGACTAGCTCCGAGCAGTACTTC
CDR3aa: CASSLVETSSEQYF

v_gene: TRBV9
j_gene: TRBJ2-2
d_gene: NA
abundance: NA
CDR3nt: TGTGCCAGCAGCGTCGGGGACTCGAACACCGGGGAGCTGTTTTTT
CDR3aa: CASSVGDSNTGELFF

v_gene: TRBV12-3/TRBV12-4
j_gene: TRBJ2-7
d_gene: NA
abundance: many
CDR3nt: TGTGCCAGCAGCGGGACTCCGTCCTCCTACGAGCAGTACTTC
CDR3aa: CASSGTPSSYEQYF

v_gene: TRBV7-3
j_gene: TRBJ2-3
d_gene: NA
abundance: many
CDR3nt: TGTGCCAGCAGCTTAATTCCCGGTAGCACAGATACGCAGTATTTT
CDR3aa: CASSLIPGSTDTQYF

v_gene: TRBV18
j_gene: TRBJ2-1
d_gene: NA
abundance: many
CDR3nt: TGTGCCAGCTCACCACCGTCAGGAAGTCAGGGATACAATGAGCAGTTCTTC
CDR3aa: CASSPPSGSQGYNEQFF

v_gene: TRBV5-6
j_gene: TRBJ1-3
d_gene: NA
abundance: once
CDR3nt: TGTGCCAGCAGCTTGGGGACTCCCACTGGAAACACCATATATTTT
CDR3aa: CASSLGTPTGNTIYF

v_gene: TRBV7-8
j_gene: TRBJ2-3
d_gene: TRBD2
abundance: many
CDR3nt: TGTGCCAGCAGCTCTCGGGGGGGGACAGATACGCAGTATTTT
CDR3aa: CASSSRGGTDTQYF

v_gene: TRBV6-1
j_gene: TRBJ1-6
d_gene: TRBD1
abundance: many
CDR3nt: TGTGCCAGCAGTGACCGAACGAGACAGGGGGCAGGGTCACCCCTCCACTTT
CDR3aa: CASSDRTRQGAGSPLHF

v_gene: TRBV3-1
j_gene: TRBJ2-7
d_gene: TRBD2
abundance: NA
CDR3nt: TGTGCCAGCAGCCAATGGCTAGCGGGGGGGCTGTACGAGCAGTACTTC
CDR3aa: CASSQWLAGGLYEQYF

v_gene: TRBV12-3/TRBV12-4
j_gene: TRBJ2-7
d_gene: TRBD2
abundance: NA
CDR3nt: TGTGCCAGCAGTTTCCTCGGGACTAGCAGCGAGCAGTACTTC
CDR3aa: CASSFLGTSSEQYF

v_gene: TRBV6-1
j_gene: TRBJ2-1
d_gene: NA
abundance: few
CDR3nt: TGTGCCAGCGCCGTGGGGGTGGGAGAGCCCTACAATGAGCAGTTCTTC
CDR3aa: CASAVGVGEPYNEQFF

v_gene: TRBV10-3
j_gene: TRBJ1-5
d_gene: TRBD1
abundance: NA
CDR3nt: TGTGCCATCAGAGACCGGGACAGCCCCAATCAGCCCCAGCATTTT
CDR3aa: CAIRDRDSPNQPQHF

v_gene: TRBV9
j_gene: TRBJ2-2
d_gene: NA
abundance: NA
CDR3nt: TGTGCCAGCAGCCCCCGTGGCGGGGAGCTGTTTTTT
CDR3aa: CASSPRGGELFF

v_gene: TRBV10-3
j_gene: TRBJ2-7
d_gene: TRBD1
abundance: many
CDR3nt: TGTGCCATCAGGCGACAGGGGGTCCCCTACGAGCAGTACTTC
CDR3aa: CAIRRQGVPYEQYF

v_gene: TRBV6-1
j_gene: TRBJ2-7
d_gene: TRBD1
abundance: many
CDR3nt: TGTGCCAGCAGTTGGGGGACAGCCTACGAGCAGTACTTC
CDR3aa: CASSWGTAYEQYF

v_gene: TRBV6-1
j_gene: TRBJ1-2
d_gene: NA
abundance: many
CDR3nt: TGTGCCAGCACCCCATCCATCCTCGGAGGGGCTTTAGGCTATGGCTACACCTTC
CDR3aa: CASTPSILGGALGYGYTF

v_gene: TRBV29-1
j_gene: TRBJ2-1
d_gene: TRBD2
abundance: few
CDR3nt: TGCAGCGTTGGAGGACTAGCGGGCGTCCCAAGCTCCTACAATGAGCAGTTCTTC
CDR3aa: CSVGGLAGVPSSYNEQFF

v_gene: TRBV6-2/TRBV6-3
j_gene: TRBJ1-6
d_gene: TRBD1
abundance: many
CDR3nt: TGTGCCAGCAGCGTCCTCCGGGACAGGGGTTCACCCCTCCACTTT
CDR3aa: CASSVLRDRGSPLHF

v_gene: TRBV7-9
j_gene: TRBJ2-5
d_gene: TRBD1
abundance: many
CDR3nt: TGTGCCAGCAGTCCAACGACAGGGCTGGCAGAGACCCAGTACTTC
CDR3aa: CASSPTTGLAETQYF

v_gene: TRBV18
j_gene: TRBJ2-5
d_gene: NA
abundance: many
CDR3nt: TGTGCCAGCTCACCAACGACAGCCCAAGAGACCCAGTACTTC
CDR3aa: CASSPTTAQETQYF

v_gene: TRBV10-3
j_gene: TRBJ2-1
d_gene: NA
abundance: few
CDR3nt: TGTGCCATCAGTGTAATCGGTAGGGGAAGCTCCTACAATGAGCAGTTCTTC
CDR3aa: CAISVIGRGSSYNEQFF

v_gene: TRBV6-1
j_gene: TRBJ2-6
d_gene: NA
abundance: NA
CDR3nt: TGTGCCAGCAGTGAACGGGGTTCTGGGGCCAACGTCCTGACTTTC
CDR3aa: CASSERGSGANVLTF

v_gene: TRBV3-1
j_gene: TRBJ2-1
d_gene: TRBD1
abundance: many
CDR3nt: TGTGCCAGCCAGACAGGGATTAACAATGAGCAGTTCTTC
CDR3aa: CASQTGINNEQFF

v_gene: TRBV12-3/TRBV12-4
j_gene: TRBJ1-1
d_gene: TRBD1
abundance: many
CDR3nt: TGTGCCAGCAGTCGCGCCGGGGGACAGGGCTCCAGCAACAGGGGAGCTTTCTTT
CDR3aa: CASSRAGGQGSSNRGAFF

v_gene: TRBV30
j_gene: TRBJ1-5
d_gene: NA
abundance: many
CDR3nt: TGTGCCTGGAGTACGAGTCAAGGTCAGCCCCAGCATTTT
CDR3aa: CAWSTSQGQPQHF

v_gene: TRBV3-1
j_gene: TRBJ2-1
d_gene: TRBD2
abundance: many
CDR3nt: TGTGCCAGCAGCCAACCTAGCGGGGCGTACAATGAGCAGTTCTTC
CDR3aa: CASSQPSGAYNEQFF

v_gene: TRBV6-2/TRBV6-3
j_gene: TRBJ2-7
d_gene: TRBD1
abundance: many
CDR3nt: TGTGCCAGCAGTTACATCCTGGGGACAGGGGTATACGAGCAGTACTTC
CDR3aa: CASSYILGTGVYEQYF

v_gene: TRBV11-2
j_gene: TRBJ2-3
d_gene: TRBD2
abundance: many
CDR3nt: TGTGCCAGCAGCCCCGGGACTACTGCTAGCACAGATACGCAGTATTTT
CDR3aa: CASSPGTTASTDTQYF

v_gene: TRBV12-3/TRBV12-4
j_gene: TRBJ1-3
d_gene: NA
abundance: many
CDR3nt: TGTGCCAGCACCGGGGACGTAAACTCTGGAAACACCATATATTTT
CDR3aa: CASTGDVNSGNTIYF

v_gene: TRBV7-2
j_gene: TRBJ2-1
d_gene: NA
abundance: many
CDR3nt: TGTGCCAGCAGTTCCCGTTGGCGAGAGCAGTTCTTC
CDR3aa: CASSSRWREQFF

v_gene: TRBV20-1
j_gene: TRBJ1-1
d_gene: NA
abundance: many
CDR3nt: TGCAGTGCTAGTATCGGCCATCCGACTGAAGCTTTCTTT
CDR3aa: CSASIGHPTEAFF

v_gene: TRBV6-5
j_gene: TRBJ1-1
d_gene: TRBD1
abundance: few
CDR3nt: TGTGCCAGCAGTTACTTACAGGGGGCAGGAGGGAACACTGAAGCTTTCTTT
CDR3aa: CASSYLQGAGGNTEAFF

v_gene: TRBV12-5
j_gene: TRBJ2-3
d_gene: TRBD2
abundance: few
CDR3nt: TGTGCTAGTGGCCTACTAGCGGGGGCCGGCACAGATACGCAGTATTTT
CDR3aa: CASGLLAGAGTDTQYF

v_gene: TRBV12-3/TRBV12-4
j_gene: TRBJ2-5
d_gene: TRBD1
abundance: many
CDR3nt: TGTGCCAGCAGTTTCCGGGACAGGGGGCGACGTTTTCAAGAGACCCAGTACTTC
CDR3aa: CASSFRDRGRRFQETQYF

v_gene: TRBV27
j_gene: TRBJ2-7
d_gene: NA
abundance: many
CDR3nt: TGTGCCAGCAGGCTAAAAATGGGACTCCCCGGCTCCTACGAGCAGTACTTC
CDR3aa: CASRLKMGLPGSYEQYF

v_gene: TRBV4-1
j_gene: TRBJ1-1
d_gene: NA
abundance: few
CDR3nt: TGCGCCAGCAGCCAATTGCAGGGCCACACTGAAGCTTTCTTT
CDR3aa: CASSQLQGHTEAFF

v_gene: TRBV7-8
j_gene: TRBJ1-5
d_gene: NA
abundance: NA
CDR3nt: TGTGCCAGCAGCTTAAGACCCTCAGGGGACCTTCAGCCCCAGCATTTT
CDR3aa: CASSLRPSGDLQPQHF

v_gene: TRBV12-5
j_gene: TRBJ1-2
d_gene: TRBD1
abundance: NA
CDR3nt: TGTGCTAGTGGTTTGGTACAGGGGGTCCCCTATGGCTACACCTTC
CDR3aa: CASGLVQGVPYGYTF

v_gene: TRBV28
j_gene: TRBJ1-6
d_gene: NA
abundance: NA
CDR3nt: TGTGCCAGCAGTCCTACGCTCAATTCACCCCTCCACTTT
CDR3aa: CASSPTLNSPLHF

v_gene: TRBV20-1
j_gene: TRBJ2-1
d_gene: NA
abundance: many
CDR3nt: TGCAGTGCTAGGAGGGGGGGGGCCTTCCCCCCCTACAATGAGCAGTTCTTC
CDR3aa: CSARRGGAFPPYNEQFF

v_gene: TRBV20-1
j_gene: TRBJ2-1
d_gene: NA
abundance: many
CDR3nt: TGCAGTGCTAGTAGTCGCAATGAGCAGTTCTTC
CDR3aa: CSASSRNEQFF

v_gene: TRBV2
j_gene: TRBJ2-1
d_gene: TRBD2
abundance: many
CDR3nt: TGTGCCAGCAGCTCGAGACTAGCGGGGTCCTACAATGAGCAGTTCTTC
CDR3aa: CASSSRLAGSYNEQFF

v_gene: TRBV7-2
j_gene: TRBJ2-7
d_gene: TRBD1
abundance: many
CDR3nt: TGTGCCAGCAGCCGGACAGGTGCAAAAGAGCAGTACTTC
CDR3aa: CASSRTGAKEQYF

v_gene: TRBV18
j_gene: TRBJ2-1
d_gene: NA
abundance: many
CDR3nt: TGTGCCAGCTCACCACCGACCCCGATCTACAATGAGCAGTTCTTC
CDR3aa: CASSPPTPIYNEQFF

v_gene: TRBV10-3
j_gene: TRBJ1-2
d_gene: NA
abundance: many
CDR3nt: TGTGCCATCAGCCCCCCGGGCTCACCGGGCTACACCTTC
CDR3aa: CAISPPGSPGYTF

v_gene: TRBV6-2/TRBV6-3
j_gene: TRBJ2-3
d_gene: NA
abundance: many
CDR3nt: TGTGCCAGCAGTTTCCCTGACGACACAGATACGCAGTATTTT
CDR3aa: CASSFPDDTDTQYF

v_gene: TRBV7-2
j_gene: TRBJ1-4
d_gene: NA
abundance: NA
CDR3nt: TGTGCCAGCAGCTTAGATCATACGGGATCGCGCCGTGGTGGTCTGTTTTTT
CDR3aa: CASSLDHTGSRRGGLFF

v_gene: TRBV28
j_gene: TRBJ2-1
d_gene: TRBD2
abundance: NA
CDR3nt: TGTGCCAGCCATGGGACTAGCGGGAGGTATGAGCAGTTCTTC
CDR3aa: CASHGTSGRYEQFF

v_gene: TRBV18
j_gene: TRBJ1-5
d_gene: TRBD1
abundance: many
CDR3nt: TGTGCCAGCTCACCAAGTACAGGGGTCAATCAGCCCCAGCATTTT
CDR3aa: CASSPSTGVNQPQHF

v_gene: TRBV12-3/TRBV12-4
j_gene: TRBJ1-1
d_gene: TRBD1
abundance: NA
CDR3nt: TGTGCCAGCAGCGTCGGGACAGACTATAACACTGAAGCTTTCTTT
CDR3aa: CASSVGTDYNTEAFF

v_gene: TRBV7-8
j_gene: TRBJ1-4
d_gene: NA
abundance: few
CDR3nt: TGTGCCAGCAGCCACGACGCAGGGATAAGTGAAAAACTGTTTTTT
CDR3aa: CASSHDAGISEKLFF

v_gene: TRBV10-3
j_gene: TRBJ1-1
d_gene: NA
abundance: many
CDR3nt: TGTGCCATCAGTGAGTCGATGACAGAACGGGAAGCTTTCTTT
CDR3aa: CAISESMTEREAFF

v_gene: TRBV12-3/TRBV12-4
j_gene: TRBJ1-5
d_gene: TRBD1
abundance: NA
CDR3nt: TGTGCCAGCAGTCCGACAGGGCTCGGTAATCAGCCCCAGCATTTT
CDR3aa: CASSPTGLGNQPQHF